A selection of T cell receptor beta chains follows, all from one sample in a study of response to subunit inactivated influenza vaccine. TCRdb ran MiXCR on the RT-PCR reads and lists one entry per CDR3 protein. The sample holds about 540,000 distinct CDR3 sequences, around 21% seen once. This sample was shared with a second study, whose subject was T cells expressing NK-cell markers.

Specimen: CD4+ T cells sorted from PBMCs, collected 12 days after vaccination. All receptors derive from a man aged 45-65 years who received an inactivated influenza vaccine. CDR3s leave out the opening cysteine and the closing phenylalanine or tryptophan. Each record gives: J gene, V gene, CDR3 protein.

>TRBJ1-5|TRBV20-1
SARTGTGKNQPQH
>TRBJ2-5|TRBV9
ASSVDPGQGETQY
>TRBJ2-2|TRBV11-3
ASSPLSTNTGELF
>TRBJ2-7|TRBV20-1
SARSGSGAYEQY
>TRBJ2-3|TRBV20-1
SALRGQGAVDTQY
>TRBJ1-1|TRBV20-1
SARGGGPNTEAF
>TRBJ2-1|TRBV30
ASGTGALSSSYNEQF
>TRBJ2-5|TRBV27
ASSLSRSGAFPQY
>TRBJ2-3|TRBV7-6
ASSPQGSPDTQY
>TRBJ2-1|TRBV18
ASSQLGSGSYNEQF
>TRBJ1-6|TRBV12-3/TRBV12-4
ASSDEGSSPLH
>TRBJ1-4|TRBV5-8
ASSLGRGWEKLF
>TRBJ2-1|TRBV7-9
ASSLGRYLHEQF
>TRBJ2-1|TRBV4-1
ASSHLAGAYNEQF
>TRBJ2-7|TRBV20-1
SAHHLAGPLQSPSYEQY
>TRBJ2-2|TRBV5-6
ASSFRLAGNTGELF
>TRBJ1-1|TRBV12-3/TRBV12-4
ASSFKEPGTEAF
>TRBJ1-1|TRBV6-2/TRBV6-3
ASTGAKGQGAVRTEAF
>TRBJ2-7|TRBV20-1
SAKDLDYEQY
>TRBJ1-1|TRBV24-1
ATHDGVGYRMNTEAF
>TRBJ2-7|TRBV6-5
ASSYSSGGPSEQY
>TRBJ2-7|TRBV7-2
ASSFAQGAREQY
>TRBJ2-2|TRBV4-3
ASSYGPGELF
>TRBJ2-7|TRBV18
ASSPASGSYEQY
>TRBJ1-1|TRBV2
ASSDRLNTEAF
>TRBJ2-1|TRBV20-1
SARVRRDREGTF
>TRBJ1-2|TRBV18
ASSPRRDRVDLWYGYT
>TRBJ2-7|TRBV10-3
AITKDSGSSYEQY
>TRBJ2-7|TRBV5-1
ASSSTGTSGEQY
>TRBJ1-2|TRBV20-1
SARDQRRGADYGYT
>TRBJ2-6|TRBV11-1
ASSFGSRMRSGANVLT
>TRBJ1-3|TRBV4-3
ASSQEGQGGNTIY
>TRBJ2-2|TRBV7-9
ASSEGQSTGELF
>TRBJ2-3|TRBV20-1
SAHRAGGTDTQY
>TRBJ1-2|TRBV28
ASSLPGNYGYT
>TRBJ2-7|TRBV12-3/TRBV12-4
ASSPGTGKYEQY
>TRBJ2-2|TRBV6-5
AGSYSIQRRDRNTGELF
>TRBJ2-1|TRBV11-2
ASSLGTSGGAVYNEQF
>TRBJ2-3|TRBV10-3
AIEPSRGDTQY
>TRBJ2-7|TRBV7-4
ASSFCSGYEQY
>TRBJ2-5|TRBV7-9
ASSSRTAQETQY
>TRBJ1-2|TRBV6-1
ASSELGQGAYGYT
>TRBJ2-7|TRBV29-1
SVLAWDRATYEQY
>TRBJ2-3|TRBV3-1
ASSQGGGEGTDTQY
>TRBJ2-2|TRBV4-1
ASRSGTGGSGELF
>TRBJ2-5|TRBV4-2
ASSQESRAQETQY
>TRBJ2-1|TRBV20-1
SARDLTSGNGYNEQF
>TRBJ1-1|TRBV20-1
SAIQGAPSAEAF
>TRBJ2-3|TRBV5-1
ASSLGAGGYTDTQY
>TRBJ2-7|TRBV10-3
AIRETGEDEQY
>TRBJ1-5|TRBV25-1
ASSDYRDNQPQH
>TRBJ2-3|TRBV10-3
AISESMGVGDTQY
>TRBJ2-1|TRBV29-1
SVEVIAGYYNEQF
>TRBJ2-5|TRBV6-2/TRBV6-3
ASRTGGKTQY
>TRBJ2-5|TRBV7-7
ASSLYTGGGQTQY